This entry lists 15 T cell receptor beta chains sequenced from one sample in a study of shared clonotypes between healthy human individuals. Libraries were prepared by immunoSEQ multiplex PCR; TCRdb keeps only in-frame clonotypes and omits some of them. Seen here are approximately 1,000,000 clones, around three quarters observed once, and the top ten hold 0.85% to 1%. Material for sequencing was memory CD4+ T cells from PBMCs. Indicated subset: CD45RA-negative fraction. The receptors were sampled from a man between 18 and 35 years old in good health. Some clones in this sample may be carry-over from other donors' samples.

The table lists this clone with a count of one. This chain links TRBV5-4 with TRBJ2-7, with 8 bases matching TRBD1. J lost 4 bases, V lost 4 bases, and 7 bases had no gene match. This CDR3 comprises 14 residues. The germline V gene encodes CDR1 SGHNT and CDR2 YYREEE (reference sequence). The CDR3 bases are TGTGCCAGCAGCATCCTGGACAGGGCGTACGAGCAGTACTTC. It yields the protein CASSILDRAYEQYF.

The chain carries TRBV14 and TRBJ2-2; D remains ambiguous. Germline V gene sequence: CDR1 SGHDN, CDR2 FVKESK. This CDR3 is built from 14 residues. Deletions cut 6 bases from V and 4 bases from J, with 12 bases between. The CDR3 coding sequence is TGTGCCAGCAGTCCCAACGCGGTCACCGGGGAGCTGTTTTTT. Translation gives CASSPNAVTGELFF.

The rearrangement joins TRBV5-1 to TRBJ1-4; 9 bases are shared with TRBD1. The CDR3 consists of 15 residues. V shed 1 base and J 8 bases; nucleotides not matched to a gene: 6. The germline CDR1 and CDR2 sequences are SGHRS and YFSETQ. For the CDR3, the DNA is TGCGCCAGCAGCTTGAGTGGGACAGGGAGGGAAAAACTGTTTTTT. It yields the protein CASSLSGTGREKLFF.

The genes are TRBV11-3 and TRBJ2-2; D is perhaps TRBD2 (6 bases). This CDR3 is 16 amino acids long. The germline V and J ends were trimmed by 6 bases and 2 bases, with 16 bases remaining between them. Germline lookup yields CDR1 SGHNT and CDR2 YENEEA. The DNA for the CDR3 is TGTGCCAGCAGACCCTTCACGGGACTTAACACCGGGGAGCTGTTTTTT. Encoded protein: CASRPFTGLNTGELFF.

The rearrangement uses TRBV2 and TRBJ2-5; TRBD2 might be the D (7 bases). The CDR3 runs 15 residues. Germline CDR1 is SNHLY and CDR2 is FYNNEI. The ends were cut back, 6 bases at V and 5 bases at J, with 19 bases in the middle. The CDR3 DNA follows: TGTGCCAGCAGCTTAGTTTCGGGGGGCCGGGAGACCCAGTACTTC. Protein: CASSLVSGGRETQYF.

The J gene is TRBJ2-6, the V gene TRBV18, with D unresolved. Germline assignment: CDR1 KGHSH and CDR2 LQKENI. The CDR3 has 18 residues. V lost 2 bases, J lost 2 bases, and 16 bases lay in between. CDR3 loop: CASSPVAHPMAGANVLTF. DNA of the CDR3: TGTGCCAGCTCACCAGTCGCACATCCTATGGCTGGGGCCAACGTCCTGACTTTC. Looking up the rest from reference TRBV18 and TRBJ2-6 gives the full variable domain: NAGVMQNPRHLVRRRGQEARLRCSPMKGHSHVYWYRQLPEEGLKFMVYLQKENIIDESGMPKERFSAEFPKEGPSILRIQQVVRGDSAAYFCASSPVAHPMAGANVLTFGAGSRLTVL.

This clone was counted a single time. V is TRBV29-1 and J is TRBJ2-1, with D unclear. Trimming removed 2 bases at V and 6 bases at J, with 11 bases between. Germline CDR1 and CDR2: SQVTM and ANQGSEA. This CDR3 has 13 amino acids. The CDR3 loop reads CSVEYYSGNEQFF. Here the CDR3 DNA reads TGCAGCGTTGAATATTACAGTGGCAATGAGCAGTTCTTC.

This clone showed up many times. The chain is built from TRBV4-1 and TRBJ2-4; 7 bases are shared with TRBD2. Germline CDR1 MGHRA, CDR2 YSYEKL. V was pared by 0 bases and J by 14 bases, with 7 bases of the junction left unmatched. The CDR3 runs to 13 residues. Written as DNA, the CDR3 is TGCGCCAGCAGCCAAGAGCCCGGACTAGGGAAGTACTTC. It codes for CASSQEPGLGKYF.

The J gene is TRBJ1-2, the V gene TRBV18, with unresolved D. The CDR3 sequence is 14 residues long. The V gene lost 2 bases and the J gene lost 0 bases, with 7 bases spanning the gap. CDR1 and CDR2 (germline): KGHSH, LQKENI. CDR3 coding DNA: TGTGCCAGCTCACCAGTCTCGGCTAACTATGGCTACACCTTC. This translates into CASSPVSANYGYTF.

This chain links TRBV28 with TRBJ2-7; 8 bases are shared with TRBD2. CDR1 MDHEN and CDR2 SYDVKM come from the germline V gene. The CDR3 extends over 15 amino acids. V shed 6 bases and J 7 bases; nucleotides not matched to a gene: 14. The CDR3 coding sequence is TGTGCCAGCAGCACCCCGGGCGGGGGGTCTCGGGAGCAGTACTTC. This codes for CASSTPGGGSREQYF.

Concerning this clone: Other nucleotide sequences from this sample produce the same CDR3. This chain links TRBV30 with TRBJ2-5; D unclear. The V gene's germline CDR1 is GTSNPN and CDR2 SVGIG (reference sequence). Trimming pared 0 bases from V and 5 bases from J, leaving 4 bases between. The CDR3 is made up of 11 amino acids. CDR3 sequence (DNA): TGTGCCTGGAGTGTTGGTGAGACCCAGTACTTC. It encodes CAWSVGETQYF.

The rearrangement links TRBV23-1 to TRBJ2-7, with 7 bases fitting TRBD1. TRBV23-1 is designated an ORF whose function remains uncertain. Trimming took 4 bases from V and 5 from J; bases not matched to a gene: 5. CDR3 length: 13 amino acids. The CDR3 sequence is CASSPQDRDEQYF. The CDR3 bases are TGCGCCAGCAGTCCACAAGACAGGGACGAGCAGTACTTC.

The rearrangement joins TRBV2 to TRBJ1-2, with TRBD1 identical over 7 bases. Trimming at V came to 5 bases and at J to 7 bases, leaving 10 bases not matched to a gene. The germline gives CDR1 SNHLY, CDR2 FYNNEI. This CDR3 has 14 amino acids. In DNA, the CDR3 is TGTGCCAGCAGTAAGACAGGGATCGGAGGTGGCTACACCTTC. Its translation: CASSKTGIGGGYTF.

The chain uses TRBV9 and TRBJ2-7, with a tentative D call TRBD2 (6 bases). V lost 0 bases and J lost 1, with 14 bases in between. This CDR3 has 16 amino acids. Germline V gene data show CDR1 as SGDLS and CDR2 as YYNGEE. The CDR3 nucleotides are TGTGCCAGCAGCGTAGGTTCGGTAGCGGAGTCCTACGAGCAGTACTTC. This translates into CASSVGSVAESYEQYF.

This chain joins TRBV29-1 and TRBJ2-6, with 9 bases matching TRBD1. J lost 2 bases, V lost 6 bases, and 11 bases had no gene match. CDR3 size: 17 residues. In germline, CDR1 is SQVTM, CDR2 ANQGSEA. In DNA, the CDR3 is TGCAGCGTGGGTGGACCGGGACAGGGACCTGGGGCCAACGTCCTGACTTTC. Translation gives CSVGGPGQGPGANVLTF.